This T cell receptor (beta chain) is drawn from a study of CD8+ T cells in alopecia areata. Study details: Each of the treated patients was given oral tofacitinib, 5 to 10 mg twice daily, for moderate-to-severe alopecia areata.

Trimming shortened V by 0 bases and J by 9 bases, and 12 bases separated the two germline ends. From germline, CDR1 is MGHRA and CDR2 YSYEKL. This CDR3 comprises 13 residues. Patients with alopecia areata provided lesional scalp punch biopsies as well as peripheral blood. CD4+ and CD8+ T cells were sorted from PBMCs. Overall study findings and caveats: Whereas mice showed it more clearly, TCR sharing across patients was murkier, possibly because of HLA.

RNA, once extracted, was reverse transcribed into cDNA for use as the sequencing template. Repertoires were generated with immunoSEQ multiplex PCR, while TCRdb's copy carries only in-frame clones and drops some. This sample yields around 250,000 clones, of which around two thirds are seen a single time; more than 0.95% belongs to the top ten. Concerning this clone: The antigen is unknown.

Sequences were derived from CD4+ T cells sorted from blood, sampled at week 0. This chain joins TRBV4-1 and TRBJ2-7; D possibly uses TRBD1 or TRBD2 (5 bases each). The TCR was taken from a human donor with alopecia areata. CDR3 bases: TGCGCCAGCAGCCAAGAAGAGGGGTCGGCGCAGTACTTC. Amino acids: CASSQEEGSAQYF.